Below, 20 T cell receptor beta chains from the same sample are listed, as sequenced in a study of glioma-infiltrating T cells after dendritic cell vaccination (dated by TCRdb to the mid-2010s). The label giving this sample's time point can be read as: after dendritic cell vaccination, including at tumor progression/relapse. Library generation was performed with the immunoSEQ multiplex PCR assay. TCRdb retrieved this table from immuneACCESS and kept in-frame rearrangements only. Not all clones are present; in checked studies, unresolved V genes account for under half, and no reason is known for the remainder. Within this sample are 85,000 to 100,000 clones, with approximately 80% of them counted one time only. In total, the top ten clones hold roughly 2.1% of the sample. Here the sequenced sample was blood, taken after dendritic cell vaccination. All receptors come from a human donor with glioblastoma.

The J gene is TRBJ1-2, the V gene TRBV18; weak D call: TRBD1 (6 bases). The germline gives CDR1 KGHSH, CDR2 LQKENI. The CDR3 extends over 15 amino acids. V lost 1 base to trimming and J lost 3 bases, with 12 bases between them. CDR3 sequence (DNA): TGTGCCAGCTCACCACGGGGGCAGGAGGACTATGGCTACACCTTC. Its translation: CASSPRGQEDYGYTF.

The chain employs TRBV27 and TRBJ1-2; D is possibly TRBD1 (5 bases). The germline V gene encodes CDR1 MNHEY and CDR2 SMNVEV (reference sequence). The V end lost 4 bases, the J end lost 1 base, and 10 bases lay between the germline ends. The CDR3 runs 14 residues. CDR3 residues: CASSSQALNYGYTF. In DNA, the CDR3 is TGTGCCAGCAGTTCACAGGCTCTTAACTATGGCTACACCTTC.

The CDR3 loop is CASSLSSGDYNEQFF. The CDR3 nucleotides read TGTGCCAGCAGTCTCTCTAGCGGGGACTACAATGAGCAGTTCTTC. This sequence joins TRBV6-6 and TRBJ2-1; 9 nucleotides align to TRBD2. V shed 5 bases, J shed 3 bases, and the junction held 5 bases outside the gene matches. Per germline, CDR1 MNHNY and CDR2 SVGAGI (reference sequence). The CDR3 contains 15 residues.

J is TRBJ2-1 and V is TRBV9, with 9 bases lining up with TRBD2. The CDR3 has 19 amino acids. CDR1 SGDLS and CDR2 YYNGEE come from the germline V gene. With 3 bases clipped from V and 0 bases from J, the junction kept 13 bases outside the gene matches. As DNA, the CDR3 is TGTGCCAGCAGCGACCGGGACTTCGCGGGAGGGAACTCCTACAATGAGCAGTTCTTC. Translating it yields CASSDRDFAGGNSYNEQFF.

The genes are TRBV14 and TRBJ2-1; a possible D gene is TRBD2 (5 bases). The CDR3 loop spans 17 amino acids. Germline CDR1 SGHDN, CDR2 FVKESK. The V end lost 4 bases, the J end lost 5 bases, and 21 bases lay between the germline ends. The CDR3 DNA is TGTGCCAGCAGCCTCGGTCGTCTGGCTAGCTGGGACAATGAGCAGTTCTTC. Protein product: CASSLGRLASWDNEQFF.

The genes are TRBV5-1 and TRBJ1-2; D is perhaps TRBD1 (6 bases). V gave up 5 bases and J gave up 3 bases, with 11 bases separating them. Germline CDR1 SGHRS, CDR2 YFSETQ. This CDR3 is 13 amino acids long. CDR3 DNA sequence: TGCGCCAGCAGTAATGGACAGCACTATGGCTACACCTTC. This sequence encodes CASSNGQHYGYTF.

The genes are TRBV7-9 and TRBJ2-3; D might be TRBD2 (5 bases). The CDR3 sequence is 16 residues long. The germline V gene has CDR1 SEHNR and CDR2 FQNEAQ (reference sequence). The V gene lost 7 bases and the J gene lost 4 bases, with 21 bases spanning the gap. CDR3 sequence reads: CASMRFLRGRADTQYF. In nucleotides, the CDR3 is TGTGCCAGCATGAGGTTTTTGAGAGGGCGCGCAGATACGCAGTATTTT.

The chain couples TRBV7-6 to TRBJ2-7; D is undetermined. V shed 5 bases and J shed 1 base, with 15 bases lying between them. The germline CDR1 and CDR2 sequences are SGHVS and FNYEAQ. The CDR3 totals 15 residues. CDR3: CASSLMPAQSYEQYF. The CDR3 DNA follows: TGTGCCAGCAGCCTTATGCCCGCACAGTCCTACGAGCAGTACTTC.

V usage is TRBV5-5 and J usage is TRBJ1-6; D not certain. V was shortened by 2 bases and J by 6 bases, with 18 bases between the two germline ends. The CDR3 loop spans 17 amino acids. Germline CDR1 is SGHKS and CDR2 is YYEKEE (reference sequence). CDR3 amino acids: CASSFLQHLGSNSPLHF. In DNA, the CDR3 is TGTGCCAGCAGCTTTTTACAGCACCTGGGTTCTAATTCACCCCTCCACTTT.

As DNA, the CDR3 is TGCGCCAGCAGCATCACGGGACAGGGGGCAGGATACAATGAGCAGTTCTTC. Translation gives CASSITGQGAGYNEQFF. This chain uses TRBV5-1 with TRBJ2-1; 12 bases agree with TRBD1. The germline V gene has CDR1 SGHRS and CDR2 YFSETQ. The CDR3 sequence is 17 residues long. J was trimmed by 4 bases and V by 4 bases; bases with no gene match: 9. Filled out from reference TRBV5-1 and TRBJ2-1, the complete variable domain reads KAGVTQTPRYLIKTRGQQVTLSCSPISGHRSVSWYQQTPGQGLQFLFEYFSETQRNKGNFPGRFSGRQFSNSRSEMNVSTLELGDSALYLCASSITGQGAGYNEQFFGPGTRLTVL.

The rearrangement uses TRBV9 and TRBJ1-2; weak D call: TRBD1 (6 bases). This CDR3 has 13 residues. Germline lookup yields CDR1 SGDLS and CDR2 YYNGEE. The germline V and J ends were trimmed by 4 bases and 8 bases, with 15 bases remaining between them. CDR3 region: CASSQGRDYGYTF. CDR3 nucleotides: TGTGCCAGCAGCCAGGGGAGGGATTACGGCTACACCTTC.

V usage is TRBV7-9 and J usage is TRBJ2-2; weak D call: TRBD1 (6 bases). Germline V gene data show CDR1 as SEHNR and CDR2 as FQNEAQ (reference sequence). Trimming removed 6 bases at V and 6 bases at J, with 17 bases between. The CDR3 loop spans 15 amino acids. The CDR3 region has the DNA TGTGCCAGCAGTTCCGGGACAAGTCCTTCCGGGGAGCTGTTTTTT. Translated, it gives CASSSGTSPSGELFF.

This clone was observed a few times. The chain combines TRBV2 with TRBJ2-1, with 11 bases that match TRBD2. V dropped 5 bases and J dropped 9; count of bases not matched to a gene: 3. CDR1 SNHLY and CDR2 FYNNEI come from the germline V gene. CDR3 length: 13 residues. CDR3 region: CASSPGLAVEQFF. The CDR3 DNA sequence: TGTGCCAGCAGTCCGGGACTAGCGGTTGAGCAGTTCTTC.

This clone was counted only a few times. This chain links TRBV9 with TRBJ1-4, with D possibly TRBD1 on 6 matching bases. Germline values: CDR1 SGDLS, CDR2 YYNGEE. This CDR3 is 14 amino acids long. V dropped 4 bases and J dropped 0 bases, with 7 bases sitting between them. CDR3 protein: CASSRTATNEKLFF. In DNA, the CDR3 is TGTGCCAGCAGCCGGACAGCAACTAATGAAAAACTGTTTTTT.

The gene calls are TRBV10-3 and TRBJ1-4; 7 positions match TRBD1. V shed 6 bases and J 8 bases; nucleotides not matched to a gene: 9. The CDR3 is made up of 14 amino acids. From germline, CDR1 is ENHRY and CDR2 SYGVKD. The CDR3 DNA follows: TGTGCCATCAGCTCTCAGGGGGAAGGCGAAAAACTGTTTTTT. The encoded protein is CAISSQGEGEKLFF.

J is TRBJ2-1 and V is TRBV7-6, with 7 bases fitting TRBD1. Germline values: CDR1 SGHVS, CDR2 FNYEAQ. Trimming removed 1 base from V and 5 bases from J; junction bases left unmatched: 2. The length of the CDR3 is 14 residues. This CDR3 is CASSLVGGDNEQFF. CDR3 nucleotide sequence: TGTGCCAGCAGCTTAGTAGGGGGCGACAATGAGCAGTTCTTC.

The chain has TRBV7-9 and TRBJ2-3, with 7 bases identical to TRBD2. The CDR3 covers 16 residues. V trimming: 5 bases; J trimming: 5 bases; junction bases outside the gene matches: 13. The germline CDR1 and CDR2 sequences are SEHNR and FQNEAQ (reference sequence). The CDR3 sequence is CASSPRGAGAQDTQYF. CDR3 nucleotide sequence: TGTGCCAGCAGCCCTCGAGGGGCGGGAGCCCAAGATACGCAGTATTTT.

V usage is TRBV7-3 and J usage is TRBJ1-4, with D hard to call. The V gene lost 0 bases and the J gene lost 7 bases, with 12 bases spanning the gap. The CDR3 consists of 15 residues. Germline CDR1 and CDR2: SGHTA and FQGTGA. For the CDR3, the DNA is TGTGCCAGCAGCTTAACCGGCGCCAGAGGTGAAAAACTGTTTTTT. Translating gives CASSLTGARGEKLFF. Full variable domain (rest looked up from reference TRBV7-3 and TRBJ1-4): GAGVSQTPSNKVTEKGKYVELRCDPISGHTALYWYRQSLGQGPEFLIYFQGTGAADDSGLPNDRFFAVRPEGSVSTLKIQRTERGDSAVYLCASSLTGARGEKLFFGSGTQLSVL.

V and J are TRBV2 and TRBJ2-3; D is possibly TRBD2 (6 bases). V was clipped by 3 bases and J by 2 bases, with 12 bases between them. This CDR3 has 15 amino acids. CDR1 SNHLY and CDR2 FYNNEI come from the germline V gene. The DNA of the CDR3 is TGTGCCAGCAGTGATAGCGGCACGATCACAGATACGCAGTATTTT. It yields the protein CASSDSGTITDTQYF.

This clone was seen only a few times. V and J are TRBV4-1 and TRBJ2-5; D is perhaps TRBD1 (7 bases). Germline CDR1 MGHRA, CDR2 YSYEKL. Trimming cost V 4 bases and J 5 bases, with 14 bases left between them. CDR3 length equals 14 residues. CDR3 bases: TGCGCCAGCAGCCTCACAGGGGCGGGGGAGACCCAGTACTTC. It encodes CASSLTGAGETQYF.